One and the same sample provided the 14 T cell receptor beta chains below, sequenced in a study of blood T cells in healthy people across ages. It was with a sample-barcoded 5' primer and a J-beta primer mix that a second PCR of roughly 7 to 12 cycles was run. Using its own MiXCR run on the 5' RACE reads, TCRdb lists one record per CDR3 protein. The repertoire has 540,000 or so distinct CDR3 sequences, less than 25% of them found once; the top ten carry 8.5% to 9.5%. This same sample was also taken into another study, of T cells of mothers and their children.

What was sequenced was blood. These receptors were obtained from a boy younger than 18 in good health.

The table lists this clonotype with a few counts. A read error may explain this, as a much larger clone is one base away. The rearrangement joins TRBV28 to TRBJ2-5; TRBD2 might be the D (6 bases). CDR3 length equals 16 residues. The germline gives CDR1 MDHEN, CDR2 SYDVKM. The CDR3 sequence: CASGLSASVNLEIQYF. The CDR3 nucleotides are TGTGCCAGCGGTTTATCGGCTAGCGTGAACCTAGAGATCCAGTACTTC.

The CDR3 DNA reads TGTGCCAGCAGCCGGCGGACAGGGGAAAAAGAGACCCAGTACTTC. Translating it yields CASSRRTGEKETQYF. V gene TRBV9 combines with J gene TRBJ2-5; 9 nucleotides agree with TRBD1. J was trimmed by 3 bases and V by 4 bases; bases with no gene match: 7. The length of the CDR3 is 15 residues. Germline loops: CDR1 SGDLS, CDR2 YYNGEE.

J is TRBJ2-3 and V is TRBV10-3; TRBD2 agrees at 13 bases. Trimming cost V 6 bases and J 6 bases; bases outside gene matches: 9. Germline V gene data show CDR1 as ENHRY and CDR2 as SYGVKD. The CDR3 totals 16 residues. The CDR3 spells CAIRPGLAGIEDTQYF. The DNA for the CDR3 is TGTGCCATCAGGCCGGGACTAGCGGGGATAGAGGATACGCAGTATTTT.

This clonotype came up a few times. The V and J genes are TRBV6-2 or TRBV6-3 and TRBJ2-7; D ambiguous. The CDR3 extends over 14 amino acids. V gave up 0 bases and J gave up 1 base, with 7 bases separating them. Germline V gene lookup returns CDR1 MNHEY and CDR2 SVGEGT. CDR3 nucleotide sequence: TGTGCCAGCAGTTACTCGTCTGGATCCTACGAGCAGTACTTC. Translation: CASSYSSGSYEQYF.

This clonotype was seen a handful of times. The J gene is TRBJ2-5, the V gene TRBV9; TRBD1 matches at 7 bases. The closer fit of TRBJ2-1 to the DNA end suggests the J call may be wrong. CDR1 and CDR2 from the germline V gene are SGDLS and YYNGEE. CDR3 size: 15 residues. CDR3 protein: CASSGARGLDNEQFF. The CDR3 nucleotides read TGTGCCAGCAGCGGAGCCAGGGGGTTAGACAATGAGCAGTTCTTC.

This clonotype came up many times. The CDR3 nucleotides are TGTGCCAGCAGCGTGCCGGACAGTGGAAACACCATATATTTT. The encoded protein is CASSVPDSGNTIYF. The rearrangement joins TRBV7-2 to TRBJ1-3; the D gene is possibly TRBD1 (6 bases). The CDR3 runs 14 residues. The germline CDR1 and CDR2 sequences are SGHTA and FQGNSA. V lost 5 bases and J lost 3, with 11 bases in between.

V gene TRBV5-5 combines with J gene TRBJ1-1; 9 nucleotides match TRBD1. Germline loops: CDR1 SGHKS, CDR2 YYEKEE (reference sequence). The CDR3 runs 16 residues. V trimming: 2 bases; J trimming: 0 bases; junction bases outside the gene matches: 5. CDR3 DNA: TGTGCCAGCAGCTTCGCGCGGGACAGGGTGAACACTGAAGCTTTCTTT. Translated, it gives CASSFARDRVNTEAFF.

In this sample, this clonotype turned up a few times. The chain carries TRBV25-1 and TRBJ2-2, with D unclear. The CDR3 loop spans 16 amino acids. Trimming removed 1 base from V and 0 bases from J, with 9 bases in between. The germline V gene encodes CDR1 MGHDK and CDR2 SYGVNS. In DNA form, the CDR3 reads TGTGCCAGCAGTGAATTATGGCAAGCGAACACCGGGGAGCTGTTTTTT. This encodes CASSELWQANTGELFF. The full variable domain, its missing parts supplied by reference TRBV25-1 and TRBJ2-2, is EADIYQTPRYLVIGTGKKITLECSQTMGHDKMYWYQQDPGMELHLIHYSYGVNSTEKGDLSSESTVSRIRTEHFPLTLESARPSHTSQYLCASSELWQANTGELFFGEGSRLTVL.

V usage is TRBV24-1 and J usage is TRBJ2-1; 15 bases fit TRBD2. Germline CDR1 is KGHDR and CDR2 is SFDVKD. The CDR3 has 18 residues. The ends lost 10 bases at V and 0 bases at J; junction bases unmatched: 9. CDR3 sequence: CATGPPGLAGGSYNEQFF. CDR3 DNA: TGTGCCACTGGGCCCCCGGGACTAGCGGGGGGCTCCTACAATGAGCAGTTCTTC.

The chain uses TRBV7-9 and TRBJ1-1; D remains unclear. CDR3 length equals 12 residues. With 4 bases removed from V and 7 bases from J, the gap between germline ends came to 10 bases. Germline values: CDR1 SEHNR, CDR2 FQNEAQ (reference sequence). CDR3 DNA sequence: TGTGCCAGCAGCTCCATGACTTATGAAGCTTTCTTT. As protein: CASSSMTYEAFF.

The V and J genes are TRBV7-9 and TRBJ2-5, with TRBD2 matching 8 bases. V lost 1 base, J lost 5 bases, and 9 bases stayed unmatched. Germline V lookup: CDR1 SEHNR, CDR2 FQNEAQ (reference sequence). The CDR3 extends over 16 amino acids. CDR3 DNA sequence: TGTGCCAGCAGCTTAGGAGGCAGCGGGAGCGCGGAGACCCAGTACTTC. This translates into CASSLGGSGSAETQYF.

On this clonotype itself: At one boundary the junction diverges from the germline segment, which might be a read error. The chain combines TRBV27 with TRBJ1-4, with unresolved D. Germline CDR1 MNHEY, CDR2 SMNVEV (reference sequence). The CDR3 consists of 13 residues. CDR3 residues: CASSFQVREKLLF. The CDR3 DNA is TGTGCCAGCAGTTTCCAGGTCCGTGAAAAACTGCTTTTT.

J is TRBJ2-7 and V is TRBV7-6; 8 bases match TRBD2. The ends lost 4 bases at V and 4 bases at J; junction bases unmatched: 12. The CDR3 covers 16 residues. The germline gives CDR1 SGHVS, CDR2 FNYEAQ. DNA for the CDR3: TGTGCCAGCAGCTCGGGGGGGGCAGGCGATCGATACGAGCAGTACTTC. Translation gives CASSSGGAGDRYEQYF.

The CDR3 loop is CASSLGRIEAFF. The CDR3 DNA reads as TGTGCCAGCTCACTAGGACGGATTGAAGCTTTCTTT. The V call is TRBV18, the J call TRBJ1-1; D is ambiguous. V lost 4 bases and J 7 bases, leaving 10 bases between the germline ends. CDR1 is KGHSH and CDR2 is LQKENI in the germline V gene. The CDR3 spans 12 residues.